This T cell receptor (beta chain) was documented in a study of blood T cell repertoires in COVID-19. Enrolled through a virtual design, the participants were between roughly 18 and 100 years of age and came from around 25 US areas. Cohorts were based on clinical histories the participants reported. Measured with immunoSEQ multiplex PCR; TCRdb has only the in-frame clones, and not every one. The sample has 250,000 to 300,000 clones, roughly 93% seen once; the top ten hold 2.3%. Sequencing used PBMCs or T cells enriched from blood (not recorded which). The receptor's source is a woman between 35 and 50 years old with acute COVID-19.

DNA of the CDR3: TGTGCCAGCAGCCAGAGACTAGCGGGAACCGGGGAGCTGTTTTTT. It specifies CASSQRLAGTGELFF. The V call is TRBV14, the J call TRBJ2-2, with 11 bases fitting TRBD2. The CDR3 extends over 15 amino acids. Trimming took 3 bases from V and 5 from J; bases not matched to a gene: 2. In germline, CDR1 is SGHDN, CDR2 FVKESK.